Here is one T cell receptor (beta chain) with its context. The data belong to a study of cytomegalovirus exposure and HLA in healthy donors. Trimming pared 1 base from V and 9 bases from J, leaving 17 bases between. The CDR3 is 15 residues long. From germline, CDR1 is SGHTA and CDR2 FQGNSA. It was with 60 Vbeta and 13 Jbeta primers that the PCR ran. TCRdb's table, derived via immunoSEQ multiplex PCR, lists solely in-frame clones and lacks some. The profile shows about 200,000 clones, under 70% of them singletons. The sequencing input was PBMCs. The sequence came from a man aged 35-49 years in good health and CMV-seropositive. The V and J genes are TRBV7-2 and TRBJ2-3, with D perhaps TRBD2 (5 bases). CDR3 protein: CASSLGEAAGRTQYF. The CDR3 nucleotides are TGTGCCAGCAGCTTAGGCGAGGCGGCGGGTCGGACGCAGTATTTT.